This T cell receptor (beta chain) was profiled in a study of T cells in Graves' hyperthyroidism and ophthalmopathy. The CDR3 sequence is 18 residues long. Per the germline V gene, CDR1 is SGHRS and CDR2 is YFSETQ. Trimming took 4 bases from V and 2 from J, leaving 22 bases between them. Using RNA transcripts as the source, TCR beta CDR3 regions were amplified. Using the HTBI primer set, a first-round RT-PCR was run on the TCR CDR3. MiXCR, run by TCRdb on the multiplex PCR reads, gives a single entry per CDR3 protein. This table holds more than 300,000 distinct CDR3 sequences, approximately 13% found once.

The chain combines TRBV5-1 with TRBJ1-5; possible D gene TRBD1, 6 bases. Input material: blood. The origin of this receptor is a woman aged 25 to 45 with Graves' hyperthyroidism. CDR3 sequence: CASSHRIQGIRGNQPQHF. The CDR3 DNA sequence: TGCGCCAGCAGCCACCGAATTCAGGGGATTAGGGGCAATCAGCCCCAGCATTTT.